These T cell receptor beta chains were read from a single sample in a study of CD8 T cells in ankylosing spondylitis. TCRdb analysed the 5' RACE reads with MiXCR anew, one entry per CDR3 protein. In the table there are roughly 170,000 distinct CDR3 sequences, roughly 10% of which are singletons. The material sequenced was blood, either unsorted or a sorted T cell fraction (not recorded which). These receptors were taken from a female donor with ankylosing spondylitis or in good health (not recorded which). CDR3s include the opening cysteine and the closing phenylalanine or tryptophan. The D gene is left open where the match is weak. Clone size, where shown, is once, few, many, or a class for clones that have expanded.

>TRBJ2-1|-|13|TRBV15|-
TGTGCCACCAGCAGAGATCGAGTATATGAGCAGTTCTTC
CATSRDRVYEQFF
>TRBJ2-3|-|14|TRBV20-1|-
TGCAGTGCTTCGGGTCTCCCTCACGTAAATACGCAGTATTTT
CSASGLPHVNTQYF
>TRBJ2-7|TRBD2|14|TRBV4-2|few
TGTGCCAGCAGCCATACTAGCGGCCCAGACGAGCAGTACTTC
CASSHTSGPDEQYF
>TRBJ1-2|-|13|TRBV4-1|-
TGCGCCAGCAGCGGAGAGCTGCTGGGGGTTTACACCTTC
CASSGELLGVYTF
>TRBJ2-5|-|13|TRBV29-1|many
TGCAGCGTTGGGGCAGCCGAGAAAGAGACCCAGTACTTC
CSVGAAEKETQYF
>TRBJ2-6|TRBD1|18|TRBV3-1|-
TGTGCCATCAGTCCTAGCTCGCAGGGGGCGGAAGGGGCCAACGTCCTGACTTTC
CAISPSSQGAEGANVLTF
>TRBJ1-2|TRBD1|15|TRBV2|few
TGTGCCAGCAGTGAAAGGGGGCAGCCTCACTATGGCTACACCTTC
CASSERGQPHYGYTF
>TRBJ2-7|TRBD1|14|TRBV6-2/TRBV6-3|few
TGTGCCAGCAGTTGGGGACAGGGAGGCTACGAGCAGTACTTC
CASSWGQGGYEQYF
>TRBJ1-1|-|13|TRBV9|-
TGTGCCAGCAGCGTCACCGGTAGCGCTGAAGCTTTCTTT
CASSVTGSAEAFF
>TRBJ2-7|-|13|TRBV11-2|-
TGTGCCAGCAGCTTAGAGGACTATACCGAGCAGTACTTC
CASSLEDYTEQYF
>TRBJ2-1|-|16|TRBV7-7|many
TGTGCCAGCAGCCCGACCGACTTGGTCTCCTACAATGAGCAGTTCTTC
CASSPTDLVSYNEQFF
>TRBJ1-4|-|13|TRBV27|once
TGTGCCAGCAGTTTAGCGGGGGAAGATAAACTGTTTTTT
CASSLAGEDKLFF
>TRBJ2-4|-|17|TRBV20-1|few
TGCAGTGCTAGAGAAAGGAATCGACTGGCGGCCAAAAACATTCAGTACTTC
CSARERNRLAAKNIQYF
>TRBJ2-1|TRBD2|16|TRBV4-1|few
TGCGCCAGCACCGCCGGCCCTAGCGGGACCCACAATGAGCAGTTCTTC
CASTAGPSGTHNEQFF
>TRBJ1-5|-|14|TRBV12-3/TRBV12-4|many
TGTGCCAGCAGTCTCAGAGGGGGCAATCAGCCCCAGCATTTT
CASSLRGGNQPQHF
>TRBJ2-5|-|12|TRBV11-2|few
TGTGCCAGCAGCTTCGGCTTTGAGACCCAGTACTTC
CASSFGFETQYF
>TRBJ2-7|-|16|TRBV12-3/TRBV12-4|few
TGTGCCAGCAGTTTTGAGACAGAGAGCACAAACTACGAGCAGTACTTC
CASSFETESTNYEQYF
>TRBJ1-1|-|16|TRBV4-3|-
TGCGCCAGCAGCCAAAGTCGATTCGGGGCCAACACTGAAGCTTTCTTT
CASSQSRFGANTEAFF
>TRBJ2-3|-|17|TRBV4-3|-
TGCGCCAGCAGCCTAGAACAGGGAGATGGACTTATAGATACGCAGTATTTT
CASSLEQGDGLIDTQYF
>TRBJ2-7|TRBD1|14|TRBV6-2/TRBV6-3|few
TGTGCCAGCAGTCCGGGGGGACAGGGTTACGAGCAGTACTTC
CASSPGGQGYEQYF
>TRBJ2-1|-|16|TRBV5-1|few
TGCGCCAGCAGCTCTACCGGGCCTAGCGGGACAGGTGAGCAGTTCTTC
CASSSTGPSGTGEQFF
>TRBJ2-5|-|13|TRBV12-3/TRBV12-4|many
TGTGCCAGCAGTTTTGACAACCTTGGGACCCAGTACTTC
CASSFDNLGTQYF
>TRBJ1-1|-|13|TRBV11-2|many
TGTGCCAGCAGCTTAGGGGGGGATAGTGAAGCTTTCTTT
CASSLGGDSEAFF
>TRBJ2-5|-|12|TRBV6-6|few
TGTGCCAGCGACGCTGGGCAAGAGACCCAGTACTTC
CASDAGQETQYF
>TRBJ2-6|TRBD1|18|TRBV12-3/TRBV12-4|once
TGTGCCAGCAGTTTTCGGGACAGGGTGACCTCTGGGGCCAACGTCCTGACTTTC
CASSFRDRVTSGANVLTF
>TRBJ2-1|-|11|TRBV6-6|few
TGTGCCAGCAGTTACTCAGCTGAGCAGTTCTTC
CASSYSAEQFF
>TRBJ1-6|-|16|TRBV4-1|many
TGCGCCAGCAGCCAAGAGAGAACAGGGTATAATTCACCCCTCCACTTT
CASSQERTGYNSPLHF
>TRBJ1-6|TRBD1|16|TRBV12-3/TRBV12-4|many
TGTGCCAGCAGTTTTACCCTCGGACAGGGAGATTCACCCCTCCACTTT
CASSFTLGQGDSPLHF
>TRBJ2-2|TRBD1|16|TRBV5-6|-
TGTGCCAGCAGCTTGGAGGACAGGATGAACACCGGGGAGCTGTTTTTT
CASSLEDRMNTGELFF
>TRBJ2-1|TRBD2|14|TRBV20-1|-
TGCAGTGCGGATCAACTAGCGCGAAACAATGAGCAGTTCTTC
CSADQLARNNEQFF
>TRBJ2-3|-|15|TRBV4-3|-
TGCGCCAGCAGCCAAGATCCGGTATTTCAAGATACGCAGTATTTT
CASSQDPVFQDTQYF
>TRBJ2-7|TRBD1|14|TRBV3-1|many
TGTGCCAGCAGCCCGGGACAGGGTGGTTACGAGCAGTACTTC
CASSPGQGGYEQYF
>TRBJ1-1|TRBD1|17|TRBV4-2|few
TGTGCCAGCAGCCAAGATACCGACAGGGTGAGAGGGACTGAAGCTTTCTTT
CASSQDTDRVRGTEAFF
>TRBJ2-7|TRBD2|19|TRBV4-3|many
TGCGCCAGCAGCCAAAGTACCGGGACTAGCGGGATCAAGTCCTACGAGCAGTACTTC
CASSQSTGTSGIKSYEQYF
>TRBJ1-1|TRBD1|11|TRBV20-1|-
TGCAGTGCTGCGACAGGGAACGAAGCTTTCTTT
CSAATGNEAFF
>TRBJ2-1|TRBD2|15|TRBV9|few
TGTGCCAGCAGCTCTAGCGGGGAAAACTACAATGAGCAGTTCTTC
CASSSSGENYNEQFF
>TRBJ2-3|-|14|TRBV7-6|-
TGTGCCAGCAGTGCCGGGACTCTCACAGATACGCAGTATTTT
CASSAGTLTDTQYF
>TRBJ2-1|-|19|TRBV12-5|few
TGTGCTAGTGGTTTCAGACCAGGCGAGCGCGGGACAAGTCACAATGAGCAGTTCTTC
CASGFRPGERGTSHNEQFF
>TRBJ2-1|TRBD1|13|TRBV5-1|many
TGCGCCAGCAGAGGACAGGGGGCGCGTGAGCAGTTCTTC
CASRGQGAREQFF
>TRBJ2-1|-|12|TRBV6-5|-
TGTGCCAGCAGTTACGGACGAAATGAGCAGTTCTTC
CASSYGRNEQFF